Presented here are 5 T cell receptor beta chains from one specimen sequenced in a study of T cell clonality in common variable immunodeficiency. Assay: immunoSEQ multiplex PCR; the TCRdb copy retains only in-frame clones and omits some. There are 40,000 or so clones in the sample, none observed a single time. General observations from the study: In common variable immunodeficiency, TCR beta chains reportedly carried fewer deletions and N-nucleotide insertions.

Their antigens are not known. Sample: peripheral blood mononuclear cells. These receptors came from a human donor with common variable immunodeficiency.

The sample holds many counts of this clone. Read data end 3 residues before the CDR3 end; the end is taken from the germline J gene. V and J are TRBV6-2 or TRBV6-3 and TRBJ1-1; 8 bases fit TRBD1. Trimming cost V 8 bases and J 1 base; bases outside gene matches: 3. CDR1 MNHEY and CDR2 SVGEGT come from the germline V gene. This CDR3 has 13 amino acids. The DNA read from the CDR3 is TGTGCCAGCCGGGACAGGTGGAACACTGAA. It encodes CASRDRWNTE. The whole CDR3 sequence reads CASRDRWNTEAFF.

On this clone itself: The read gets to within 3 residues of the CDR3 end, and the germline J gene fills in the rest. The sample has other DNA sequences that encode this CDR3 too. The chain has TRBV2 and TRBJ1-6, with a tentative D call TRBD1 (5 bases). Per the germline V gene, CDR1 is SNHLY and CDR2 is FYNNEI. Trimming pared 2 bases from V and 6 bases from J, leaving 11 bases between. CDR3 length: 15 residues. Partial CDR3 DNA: TGTGCCAGCAGTGAATCTGAGGGGTTTAATTCACCC. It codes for CASSESEGFNSP. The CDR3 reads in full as CASSESEGFNSPLHF.

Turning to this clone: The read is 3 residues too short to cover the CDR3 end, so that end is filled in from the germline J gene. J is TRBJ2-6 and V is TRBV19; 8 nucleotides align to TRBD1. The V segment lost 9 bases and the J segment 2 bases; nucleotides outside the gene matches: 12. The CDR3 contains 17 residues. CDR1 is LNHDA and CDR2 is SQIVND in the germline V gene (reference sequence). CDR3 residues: CARGPGQADAGANVLTF. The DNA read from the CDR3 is TGTGCCAGAGGACCGGGACAGGCCGACGCTGGGGCCAACGTC.

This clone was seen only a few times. CDR3 sequence reads: CASSYSQGDEQYF. CDR3 DNA, as far as it was read: TGTGCCAGCAGTTACAGCCAGGGGGACGAG. This chain links TRBV6-2 or TRBV6-3 with TRBJ2-7, with 7 bases lining up with TRBD1. The CDR3 is cut off 3 residues early in the read; its end comes from the germline J gene. After removal of 2 bases from V and 5 bases from J, the junction contained 3 bases not matched to a gene. The CDR3 extends over 13 amino acids. Germline values: CDR1 MNHEY, CDR2 SVGEGT.

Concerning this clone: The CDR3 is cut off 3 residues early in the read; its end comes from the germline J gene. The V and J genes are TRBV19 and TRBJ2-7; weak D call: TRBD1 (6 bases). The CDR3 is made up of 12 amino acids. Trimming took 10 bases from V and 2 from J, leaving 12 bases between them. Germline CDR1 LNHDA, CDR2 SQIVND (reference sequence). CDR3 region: CATQDRAYEQYF. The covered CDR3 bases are TGTGCCACCCAGGACAGAGCCTACGAG.